Below, one T cell receptor beta chain is given with its context. This record belongs to a study of blood T cell repertoires in COVID-19. Looked up from germline, CDR1 is LNHDA and CDR2 is SQIVND (reference sequence). The junction had 11 bases not matched to a gene; V was cut back by 4 bases and J by 3 bases. CDR3 length: 16 amino acids. In the authors' methods: How many nucleated cells were present was estimated from reference gene primer amplification. Here immunoSEQ multiplex PCR was the method, and the copy in TCRdb shows in-frame clones only, minus some. Clonal size and the V and J genes are those of that table, whereas D and trimming came from the DNA. This table holds a few hundred thousand clones, about 87% found once.

This chain uses TRBV19 with TRBJ1-2, with TRBD1 matching 7 bases. Sequencing was performed on peripheral blood. The sequence was obtained from a woman in her twenties or thirties with COVID-19, enrolled during active disease. Written as DNA, the CDR3 is TGTGCCAGTAGTACCCTGAGCGGAGGGGGCGACTATGGCTACACCTTC. This translates into CASSTLSGGGDYGYTF. Full variable domain (missing parts from reference TRBV19 and TRBJ1-2): DGGITQSPKYLFRKEGQNVTLSCEQNLNHDAMYWYRQDPGQGLRLIYYSQIVNDFQKGDIAEGYSVSREKKESFPLTVTSAQKNPTAFYLCASSTLSGGGDYGYTFGSGTRLTVV.